This is a list of T cell receptor beta chains from one sample in a study of blood T cell repertoires in COVID-19. Only in-frame clones appear in the TCRdb table, and some are missing; sequencing was by immunoSEQ multiplex PCR. The data contain about 190,000 clones, approximately 85% of them seen just once; the ten biggest clones take up 5% to 6.5%. The sample consisted of peripheral blood. The receptors here all came from a woman aged 70-85 years with active or convalescent COVID-19. Each CDR3 is given with its conserved first and last residue. The D gene is left open where the match is weak. Clone size is given for some rows only: seen once, a few or many times, or a class if the clone is expanded.

NA | NA | TRBJ2-3 | TRBV27 | CASSLIGSPGRTSSTDTQYF | TGTGCCAGCAGTTTGATCGGGAGCCCGGGGAGAACCTCTAGCACAGATACGCAGTATTTT
NA | NA | TRBJ1-1 | TRBV2 | CASSITLGGEAFF | TGTGCCAGCAGTATCACCCTGGGGGGTGAAGCTTTCTTT
TRBD2 | NA | TRBJ2-1 | TRBV24-1 | CATSVVQGLHNEQFF | TGTGCCACCAGTGTTGTCCAGGGACTACACAATGAGCAGTTCTTC
NA | NA | TRBJ1-4 | TRBV7-9 | CASSLTGTPFNEKLFF | TGTGCCAGCAGTTTAACCGGGACACCCTTTAATGAAAAACTGTTTTTT
TRBD1 | NA | TRBJ2-7 | TRBV24-1 | CATSDSGTDFYEQYF | TGTGCCACCAGTGATTCCGGGACAGATTTCTACGAGCAGTACTTC
NA | NA | TRBJ1-1 | TRBV4-2 | CASSQIGARGGSSEAFF | TGTGCCAGCAGCCAAATTGGGGCCAGAGGGGGTTCCTCTGAAGCTTTCTTT
NA | NA | TRBJ2-7 | TRBV18 | CASSNTRGYEQYF | TGTGCCAGCTCGAACACGCGCGGTTACGAGCAGTACTTC
NA | NA | TRBJ1-5 | TRBV2 | CASSEWTPVFGQPQHF | TGTGCCAGCAGTGAATGGACACCTGTTTTCGGTCAGCCCCAGCATTTT
TRBD2 | NA | TRBJ2-2 | TRBV4-1 | CASSQASGGELFF | TGCGCCAGCAGCCAGGCTAGCGGCGGGGAGCTGTTTTTT
TRBD1 | NA | TRBJ2-5 | TRBV27 | CASSLEGTGGRGTQYF | TGTGCCAGCAGTTTAGAAGGGACAGGGGGCCGGGGGACCCAGTACTTC
TRBD1 | few | TRBJ1-4 | TRBV19 | CATLSGGAGNEKLFF | TGTGCCACCTTATCAGGGGGTGCGGGAAATGAAAAACTGTTTTTT
TRBD1 | NA | TRBJ2-7 | TRBV18 | CASSQGVNLVRHYEQYF | TGTGCCAGCTCTCAGGGGGTGAATCTGGTCAGACACTACGAGCAGTACTTC
TRBD1 | NA | TRBJ2-2 | TRBV4-1 | CASSQGQGRIGELFF | TGCGCCAGCAGCCAAGGACAGGGGAGAATCGGGGAGCTGTTTTTT
TRBD1 | once | TRBJ2-1 | TRBV3-1/TRBV3-2 | CASSQGLLPGTGIYEQFF | TGTGCCAGCAGCCAAGGATTATTGCCCGGGACAGGGATCTATGAGCAGTTCTTC
TRBD2 | NA | TRBJ2-7 | TRBV10-3 | CAISDPGLAGEQYF | TGTGCCATCAGTGACCCGGGACTAGCAGGCGAGCAGTACTTC
NA | NA | TRBJ2-7 | TRBV27 | CASSFGRRVLPSYEQYF | TGTGCCAGCAGTTTTGGGAGGCGGGTTCTTCCATCCTACGAGCAGTACTTC
TRBD1 | NA | TRBJ2-7 | TRBV19 | CASRLGQGSYEQYF | TGTGCCAGTAGGCTTGGACAGGGCTCCTACGAGCAGTACTTC
NA | NA | TRBJ2-4 | TRBV7-9 | CASSPRLSKNIQYF | TGTGCCAGCAGCCCGAGATTGTCCAAAAACATTCAGTACTTC
NA | NA | TRBJ1-5 | TRBV19 | CASSIPDGDSNQPQHF | TGTGCCAGTAGTATCCCCGACGGAGATAGCAATCAGCCCCAGCATTTT
NA | NA | TRBJ2-7 | TRBV24-1 | CATRDYEQYF | TGTGCCACCCGAGACTACGAGCAGTACTTC
TRBD2 | NA | TRBJ2-7 | TRBV5-6 | CASSLVSLAGGSEQYF | TGTGCCAGCAGCTTGGTTTCACTAGCGGGAGGATCCGAGCAGTACTTC
TRBD1 | NA | TRBJ2-7 | TRBV2 | CASSEGGQFYEQYF | TGTGCCAGCAGTGAAGGGGGACAGTTCTACGAGCAGTACTTC
TRBD1 | NA | TRBJ1-6 | TRBV6-5 | CASKGQGRDNSPLHF | TGTGCCAGCAAAGGACAGGGCAGGGATAATTCACCCCTCCACTTT
TRBD1 | NA | TRBJ2-6 | TRBV11-2 | CASSSQTGGSSGANVLTF | TGTGCCAGCAGCTCCCAGACAGGGGGGAGCTCTGGGGCCAACGTCCTGACTTTC
NA | NA | TRBJ2-2 | TRBV6-7 | CASSSFTGELFF | TGTGCCAGCAGTTCGTTCACCGGGGAGCTGTTTTTT
NA | NA | TRBJ2-3 | TRBV2 | CASSEARVRADTDTQYF | TGTGCCAGCAGTGAAGCGAGGGTGCGGGCCGACACAGATACGCAGTATTTT
TRBD2 | NA | TRBJ2-1 | TRBV11-2 | CASSQGLAVNEQFF | TGTGCCAGCAGCCAGGGACTAGCGGTCAATGAGCAGTTCTTC
TRBD1 | NA | TRBJ1-6 | TRBV6-7 | CASSTSGTGTIFTYNSPLHF | TGTGCCAGCAGTACTTCCGGGACAGGGACTATATTCACCTATAATTCACCCCTCCACTTT
TRBD2 | NA | TRBJ2-2 | TRBV27 | CASSRSGPGLGAGELFF | TGTGCCAGCAGCCGCTCTGGCCCCGGACTAGGGGCCGGGGAGCTGTTTTTT
NA | once | TRBJ1-5 | TRBV4-1 | CASSHGTRGTRYSNQPQHF | TGCGCCAGCAGCCATGGCACGCGCGGGACGAGATATAGCAATCAGCCCCAGCATTTT
NA | NA | TRBJ1-1 | TRBV21-1 | CASSRGLARWDTEAFF | TGTGCCAGCAGCCGTGGCTTAGCGCGATGGGACACTGAAGCTTTCTTT
NA | NA | TRBJ2-2 | TRBV18 | CASSPPSGTTGELFF | TGTGCCAGCTCACCACCTAGCGGAACGACCGGGGAGCTGTTTTTT
TRBD1 | NA | TRBJ1-6 | TRBV18 | CASSEDRGNSPLHF | TGTGCCAGCTCAGAGGACAGGGGGAATTCACCCCTCCACTTT
NA | NA | TRBJ2-2 | TRBV19 | CASSGAPQGTKSGELFF | TGTGCCAGTAGTGGGGCCCCCCAGGGGACTAAATCCGGGGAGCTGTTTTTT